The present entry profiles one TCR beta chain with its context. Methods used by the authors: Counts of nucleated cells, estimated from reference gene primer amplification, were obtained. TCRdb keeps only in-frame clones here, not all; method: immunoSEQ multiplex PCR. D and trimming come from the DNA, and the V and J calls and clone size come from that table. The table records fewer than 250,000 clones, around 84% of them present only once. This record belongs to a study of blood T cell repertoires in COVID-19. At the level of the study: The United States, Italy and Spain provided the acute and convalescent COVID-19 samples.

Sequencing used peripheral blood. This TCR was recovered from a man aged 25 to 40 with active or convalescent COVID-19.

The CDR3 bases are TGTGCCAGCAGTTTAACCGGAGACAGGGGTGAAAAACTGTTTTTT. Encoded protein: CASSLTGDRGEKLFF. The J gene is TRBJ1-4, the V gene TRBV28; 8 bases fit TRBD1. This CDR3 contains 15 residues. Germline CDR1 and CDR2: MDHEN and SYDVKM. With V trimmed by 2 bases and J by 7 bases, 6 bases remained unmatched.